These 15 T cell receptor beta chains originate from one sample sequenced in a study of CXCR3-negative and CXCR3-positive naive CD8 T cells. The study, taken as a whole, reports: For CXCR3-positive naive cells, TRB CDR3s were more hydrophobic than those of CXCR3-negative naive cells.

TRB cDNA was prepared as libraries by UMI-labeled 5' RACE. TCRdb derives one entry per CDR3 protein from the 5' RACE reads, leaving out DNA. This table lists 49,000 or so distinct CDR3 sequences. These receptors have no known antigen. Sequencing was performed on naive CXCR3+ CD8+ T cells from blood. Subset here: CD45RO-CCR7+CD27+CD95- naive CD8+ T cells expressing CXCR3 (TNR3+). The receptor set was obtained from a human donor in good health. Some clones in this sample may be carry-over from other donors' samples.

The chain couples TRBV6-2 or TRBV6-3 to TRBJ2-2; no DNA is available, so the TRBD1 call from TCRdb remains unchecked. The CDR3 has 15 amino acids. From germline, CDR1 is MNHEY and CDR2 SVGEGT. The CDR3 sequence is CASSTPGTNTGELFF.

The chain employs TRBV20-1 and TRBJ2-3; TCRdb calls TRBD2, which cannot be checked without DNA. Germline CDR1 reads DFQATT; CDR2 reads SNEGSKA (reference sequence). This CDR3 spans 16 amino acids. The CDR3 sequence is CSARDAETSEPHTQYF.

The chain has TRBV20-1 and TRBJ2-1; TCRdb's D call, TRBD2, is unchecked because there is no DNA. Germline CDR1 DFQATT, CDR2 SNEGSKA (reference sequence). This CDR3 has 12 amino acids. CDR3 region: CSARGGVGEQFF.

This chain links TRBV7-6 with TRBJ2-1; the TCRdb call, TRBD2, lacks DNA for checking. This CDR3 is built from 15 residues. The germline V gene has CDR1 SGHVS and CDR2 FNYEAQ. The CDR3 loop reads CASSAGTSGGNEQFF.

V usage is TRBV12-3 or TRBV12-4 and J usage is TRBJ2-6. CDR3 size: 15 residues. CDR3 protein: CASSSSDSGANVLTF.

The J gene is TRBJ2-1, the V gene TRBV29-1; TCRdb's D call of TRBD1 is untestable without DNA. This CDR3 spans 14 amino acids. Germline V CDR1 and CDR2: SQVTM, ANQGSEA. The CDR3 sequence is CSVVPGQGRDEQFF.

This chain joins TRBV3-1 and TRBJ1-6; absent DNA, TCRdb's TRBD1 call cannot be checked. The CDR3 has 16 amino acids. CDR1 is LGHDT and CDR2 is YNNKEL in the germline V gene (reference sequence). This CDR3 reads CASRDRGWTEGSPLHF.

CDR3 sequence: CASSTRGSGNTIYF. V is TRBV7-6 and J is TRBJ1-3. CDR1 is SGHVS and CDR2 is FNYEAQ in the germline V gene. The CDR3 runs to 14 residues.

This chain uses TRBV24-1 with TRBJ2-1. The CDR3 has 14 residues. The V gene's germline CDR1 is KGHDR and CDR2 SFDVKD. The chain's CDR3 is CATSDLTSWDEQFF.

The J gene is TRBJ2-7, the V gene TRBV7-9; the D call from TCRdb, TRBD1, cannot be confirmed without DNA. This CDR3 spans 15 amino acids. The germline gives CDR1 SEHNR, CDR2 FQNEAQ (reference sequence). CDR3 sequence: CASSPSLGLSHEQYF.

This chain links TRBV4-3 with TRBJ1-1. Germline V lookup: CDR1 LGHNA, CDR2 YSLEER. CDR3 length: 16 amino acids. This CDR3 is CASSQVWEGGLTEAFF.

The chain recombines TRBV6-5 with TRBJ2-2; TCRdb lists TRBD1, though no DNA is available to test this call. CDR1 is MNHEY and CDR2 is SVGAGI in the germline V gene. There are 17 residues in the CDR3. CDR3 region: CASSYPRGQGDTGELFF.

V is TRBV7-3 and J is TRBJ2-1. Germline loops: CDR1 SGHTA, CDR2 FQGTGA. The CDR3 spans 13 residues. The CDR3 protein is CASSLGAYNEQFF. Combining the CDR3 with reference TRBV7-3 and TRBJ2-1 gives the whole variable domain GAGVSQTPSNKVTEKGKYVELRCDPISGHTALYWYRQSLGQGPEFLIYFQGTGAADDSGLPNDRFFAVRPEGSVSTLKIQRTERGDSAVYLCASSLGAYNEQFFGPGTRLTVL.

This rearrangement joins TRBV20-1 to TRBJ2-7; with no DNA, the TCRdb D assignment of TRBD1 cannot be verified. The CDR3 extends over 14 amino acids. Germline loops: CDR1 DFQATT, CDR2 SNEGSKA (reference sequence). This CDR3 reads CSAGITGDSYEQYF.

The CDR3 spells CSAPGGAGGELFF. V is TRBV20-1 and J is TRBJ2-2; TCRdb proposes TRBD2, but this gene call is untestable without DNA. Germline CDR1 and CDR2: DFQATT and SNEGSKA (reference sequence). CDR3 size: 13 residues.